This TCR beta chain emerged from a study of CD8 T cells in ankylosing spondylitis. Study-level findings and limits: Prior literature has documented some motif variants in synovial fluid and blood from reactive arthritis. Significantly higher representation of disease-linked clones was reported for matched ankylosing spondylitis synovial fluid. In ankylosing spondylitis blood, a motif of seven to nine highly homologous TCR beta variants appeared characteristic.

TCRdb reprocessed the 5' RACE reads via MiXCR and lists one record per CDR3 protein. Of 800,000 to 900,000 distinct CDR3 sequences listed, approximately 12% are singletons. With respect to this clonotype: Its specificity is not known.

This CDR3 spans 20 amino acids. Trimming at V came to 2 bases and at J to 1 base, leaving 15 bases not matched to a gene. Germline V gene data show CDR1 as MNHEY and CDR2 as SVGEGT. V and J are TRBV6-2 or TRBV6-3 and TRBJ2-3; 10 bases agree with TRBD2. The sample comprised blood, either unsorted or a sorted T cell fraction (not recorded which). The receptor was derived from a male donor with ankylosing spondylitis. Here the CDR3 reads CASSYPKQGLAAWGTDTQYF. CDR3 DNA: TGTGCCAGCAGTTACCCTAAGCAAGGACTAGCGGCATGGGGCACAGATACGCAGTATTTT.